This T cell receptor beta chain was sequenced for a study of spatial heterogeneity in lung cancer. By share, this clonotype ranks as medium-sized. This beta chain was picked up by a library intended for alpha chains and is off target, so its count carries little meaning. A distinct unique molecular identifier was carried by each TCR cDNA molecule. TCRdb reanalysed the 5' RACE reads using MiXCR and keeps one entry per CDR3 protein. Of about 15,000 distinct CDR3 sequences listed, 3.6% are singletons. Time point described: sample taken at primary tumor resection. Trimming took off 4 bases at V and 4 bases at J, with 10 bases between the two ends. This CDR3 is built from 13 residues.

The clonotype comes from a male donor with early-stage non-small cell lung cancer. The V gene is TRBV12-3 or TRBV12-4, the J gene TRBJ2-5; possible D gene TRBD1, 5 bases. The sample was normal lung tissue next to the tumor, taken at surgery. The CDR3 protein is CASSSTVRETQYF. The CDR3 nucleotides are TGTGCCAGCAGTTCGACAGTGCGAGAGACCCAGTACTTC.